The T cell receptor beta chain under discussion was sequenced for a study of T cell changes during pregnancy in multiple sclerosis. Some clones are missing from TCRdb's copy, which holds only in-frame ones; the method was immunoSEQ multiplex PCR. The data show roughly 42,000 clones, with roughly nine tenths seen just once and over 0.55% held by the top ten. The source was CD4+ T cells from peripheral blood mononuclear cells, collected in the first trimester of pregnancy. The receptor's source is a female donor with multiple sclerosis, enrolled in a pregnancy study.

CDR3 residues: CSVVPGGTYEQYF. For the CDR3, the DNA is TGCAGCGTTGTTCCCGGGGGAACCTACGAGCAGTACTTC. The J gene is TRBJ2-7, the V gene TRBV29-1; D might be TRBD2 (6 bases). Germline CDR1 reads SQVTM; CDR2 reads ANQGSEA. The length of the CDR3 is 13 residues. With 4 bases removed from V and 2 bases from J, the gap between germline ends came to 12 bases.